These 8 T cell receptor beta chains were sequenced from one sample in a study of control samples from healthy donors and cancer patients. Here immunoSEQ multiplex PCR was the method, and the copy in TCRdb shows in-frame clones only, minus some. The table has about 75,000 clones, about 93% seen once. The specimen was blood. Receptor source: a woman aged 35 to 49 in good health.

This chain links TRBV11-2 with TRBJ2-4, with 9 bases identical to TRBD1. The CDR3 consists of 14 residues. CDR1 is SGHAT and CDR2 is FQNNGV in the germline V gene. The J segment lost 9 bases and the V segment lost 5 bases, leaving 8 bases of the junction unmatched. For the CDR3, the DNA is TGTGCCAGCAGCACCTCGGGACAGGGTATCATTCAGTACTTC. Its translation: CASSTSGQGIIQYF.

This rearrangement joins TRBV3-1 (or the pseudogene TRBV3-2) to TRBJ2-3; the D gene is possibly TRBD2 (6 bases). Germline loops: CDR1 LGHDT, CDR2 YNNKEL (reference sequence). The V gene lost 4 bases and the J gene lost 0 bases, with 17 bases spanning the gap. The CDR3 is made up of 17 amino acids. The CDR3 sequence: CASSPSLGGVSTDTQYF. For the CDR3, the DNA is TGTGCCAGCAGCCCCTCACTGGGCGGGGTAAGCACAGATACGCAGTATTTT.

This clone was recorded only once. The chain uses TRBV7-9 and TRBJ2-4, with unresolved D. Between the trimmed V and J ends, which lost 0 bases and 7 bases, there was a span of 4 bases. Germline CDR1 and CDR2: SEHNR and FQNEAQ (reference sequence). This CDR3 is 12 amino acids long. The CDR3 DNA follows: TGTGCCAGCAGCTTAGCCGGGAACATTCAGTACTTC. Translating gives CASSLAGNIQYF.

The V and J genes are TRBV19 and TRBJ1-2, with D possibly TRBD1 on 5 matching bases. Germline CDR1 LNHDA, CDR2 SQIVND (reference sequence). The germline V and J ends were trimmed by 5 bases and 8 bases, with 15 bases remaining between them. The CDR3 sequence is 13 residues long. The chain's CDR3 is CASSPGQGEGYTF. CDR3 coding DNA: TGTGCCAGTAGTCCCGGACAAGGGGAGGGCTACACCTTC. Combining the CDR3 with reference TRBV19 and TRBJ1-2 gives the whole variable domain DGGITQSPKYLFRKEGQNVTLSCEQNLNHDAMYWYRQDPGQGLRLIYYSQIVNDFQKGDIAEGYSVSREKKESFPLTVTSAQKNPTAFYLCASSPGQGEGYTFGSGTRLTVV.

Here the CDR3 reads CASNSLSGRNQPQHF. As DNA, the CDR3 is TGTGCCAGCAACTCGCTATCGGGACGCAATCAGCCCCAGCATTTT. The chain recombines TRBV5-8 with TRBJ1-5; the D gene is possibly TRBD1 (5 bases). The length of the CDR3 is 15 residues. The V end lost 6 bases, the J end lost 2 bases, and 15 bases lay between the germline ends. CDR1 and CDR2 from the germline V gene are SGHTS and YDEGEE.

The chain combines TRBV5-1 with TRBJ2-3; possible D gene TRBD2, 6 bases. The V end was cut by 1 base, the J end by 4 bases, with 19 bases between. The CDR3 covers 17 residues. From germline, CDR1 is SGHRS and CDR2 YFSETQ. This chain's CDR3 is CASSLTYPTGTPDTQYF. DNA of the CDR3: TGCGCCAGCAGCTTGACTTACCCCACCGGGACTCCAGATACGCAGTATTTT.

The V and J genes are TRBV7-8 and TRBJ1-4; TRBD1 matches at 9 bases. With 1 base clipped from V and 7 bases from J, the junction kept 4 bases outside the gene matches. The CDR3 runs to 15 residues. CDR1 and CDR2 from the germline V gene are SGHVS and FQNEAQ. The CDR3 is CASSLGGQGREKLFF. In DNA form, the CDR3 reads TGTGCCAGCAGCTTAGGGGGACAGGGCCGTGAAAAACTGTTTTTT.

V gene TRBV2 combines with J gene TRBJ1-1; D is possibly TRBD1 (5 bases). From germline, CDR1 is SNHLY and CDR2 FYNNEI. V was cut by 5 bases and J by 1 base, with 8 bases left in between. The CDR3 has 13 residues. CDR3 nucleotides: TGTGCCAGCAGTCTGACAGAGAACACTGAAGCTTTCTTT. Translated, it gives CASSLTENTEAFF.